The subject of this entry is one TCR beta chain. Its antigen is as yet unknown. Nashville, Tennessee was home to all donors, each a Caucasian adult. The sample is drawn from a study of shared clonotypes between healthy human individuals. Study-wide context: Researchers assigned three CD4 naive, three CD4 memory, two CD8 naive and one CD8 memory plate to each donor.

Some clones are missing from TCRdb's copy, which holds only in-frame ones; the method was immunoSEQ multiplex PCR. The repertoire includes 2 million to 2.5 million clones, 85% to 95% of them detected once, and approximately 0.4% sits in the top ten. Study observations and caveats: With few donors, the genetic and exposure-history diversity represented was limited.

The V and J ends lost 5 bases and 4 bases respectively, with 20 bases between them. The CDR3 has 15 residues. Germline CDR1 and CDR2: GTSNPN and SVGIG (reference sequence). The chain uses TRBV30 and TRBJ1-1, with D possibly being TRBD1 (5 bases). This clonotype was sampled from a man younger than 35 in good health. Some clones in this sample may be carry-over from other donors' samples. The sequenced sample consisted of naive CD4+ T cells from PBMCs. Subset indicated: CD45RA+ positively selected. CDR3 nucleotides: TGTGCCTGGGGCTTCGGAAGGGGAGAGGGCACTGAAGCTTTCTTT. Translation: CAWGFGRGEGTEAFF.